This TCR beta chain is from a study of blood T cell repertoires in COVID-19. Assignment of participants to cohorts was predicated upon participant-reported clinical history. Among Cohort 3 donors, those recovered had two negative PCRs, clearance, or symptom resolution. V was cut by 5 bases and J by 0 bases, with 15 bases left in between. The length of the CDR3 is 15 residues. The germline V gene has CDR1 SGHNT and CDR2 YYREEE (reference sequence). The sample holds one count of this clone. The assay was immunoSEQ multiplex PCR, and TCRdb's table has in-frame clones only and misses some. The sample comprises 490,000 or so clones, around 87% of which are singletons, and 1.5% to 2% rests with the top ten.

The sample was PBMCs or T cells enriched from blood (not recorded which). J is TRBJ2-7 and V is TRBV5-4, with TRBD2 as a possible D gene (5 bases). The sequence came from a middle-aged woman who had recovered from COVID-19. CDR3 nucleotide sequence: TGTGCCAGCAGTCCCGGAGGATTTTACTCCTACGAGCAGTACTTC. It translates to CASSPGGFYSYEQYF.